This is a list of T cell receptor beta chains from one sample in a study of CD8 T cells in Susac syndrome. TCRdb recomputed calls from the immunoSEQ multiplex PCR reads with MiXCR, one row per CDR3 protein. The profile shows some 300,000 distinct CDR3 sequences, 70% to 90% of them singletons. The sequencing sample was made of CD8+ T cells from PBMCs. The receptors were sampled from a human donor with multiple sclerosis. CDR3s include the opening cysteine and the closing phenylalanine or tryptophan. A D gene is named only where the DNA matches it firmly. Part of the rows lack a size; the others show once, few, many or a class for expanded clones.

CDR3: CASSLGGDYEQYF
DNA: TGTGCCAGCAGCTTGGGGGGCGACTACGAGCAGTACTTC
V: TRBV5-4
size: NA
length: 13
D: NA
J: TRBJ2-7

CDR3: CSVSMGFEAFF
DNA: TGCAGCGTGTCAATGGGGTTTGAAGCTTTCTTT
V: TRBV29-1
size: NA
length: 11
D: NA
J: TRBJ1-1

CDR3: CASSTGPPRYNEQFF
DNA: TGTGCCAGCAGTACGGGACCCCCCCGGTACAATGAGCAGTTCTTC
V: TRBV6-5
size: few
length: 15
D: NA
J: TRBJ2-1

CDR3: CSATYRDLNTEAFF
DNA: TGCAGTGCTACCTACAGGGACCTGAACACTGAAGCTTTCTTT
V: TRBV20-1
size: NA
length: 14
D: NA
J: TRBJ1-1

CDR3: CASSLGGSGNTIYF
DNA: TGTGCCAGCAGTTTAGGGGGGTCCGGAAACACCATATATTTT
V: TRBV27
size: NA
length: 14
D: NA
J: TRBJ1-3

CDR3: CASRPRDQNEQFF
DNA: TGTGCCAGCAGACCCCGAGACCAAAACGAGCAGTTCTTC
V: TRBV7-8
size: NA
length: 13
D: NA
J: TRBJ2-1

CDR3: CASSLLTSALGTQYF
DNA: TGTGCCAGCAGCTTATTGACTAGCGCCTTAGGTACGCAGTATTTT
V: TRBV28
size: NA
length: 15
D: TRBD2
J: TRBJ2-3

CDR3: CSARLGFSYEQYF
DNA: TGCAGTGCTAGACTAGGGTTCTCCTACGAGCAGTACTTC
V: TRBV20-1
size: NA
length: 13
D: NA
J: TRBJ2-7

CDR3: CATSAWLLGGDTDTQYF
DNA: TGTGCCACCAGCGCATGGCTCTTGGGCGGGGACACAGATACGCAGTATTTT
V: TRBV15
size: NA
length: 17
D: NA
J: TRBJ2-3

CDR3: CASSERSRGVIYEQYF
DNA: TGTGCCAGCAGCGAACGGTCGCGGGGAGTTATATACGAGCAGTACTTC
V: TRBV5-6
size: once
length: 16
D: NA
J: TRBJ2-7

CDR3: CASGEHVETEAFF
DNA: TGTGCCAGCGGGGAACACGTCGAGACTGAAGCTTTCTTT
V: TRBV3-1
size: NA
length: 13
D: NA
J: TRBJ1-1

CDR3: CASSPPTSGRFDEQFF
DNA: TGTGCCAGCAGTCCCCCGACTAGCGGGAGATTCGATGAGCAGTTCTTC
V: TRBV12-3/TRBV12-4
size: few
length: 16
D: TRBD2
J: TRBJ2-1

CDR3: CASSRERNEQYF
DNA: TGTGCCAGCAGCCGAGAGAGAAACGAGCAGTACTTC
V: TRBV3-1
size: NA
length: 12
D: NA
J: TRBJ2-7

CDR3: CSARVLAASNQPQHF
DNA: TGCAGTGCTAGAGTACTCGCAGCGAGCAATCAGCCCCAGCATTTT
V: TRBV20-1
size: NA
length: 15
D: NA
J: TRBJ1-5

CDR3: CSVLKSYEQYF
DNA: TGCAGCGTTCTGAAATCCTACGAGCAGTACTTC
V: TRBV29-1
size: NA
length: 11
D: NA
J: TRBJ2-7

CDR3: CASSQVRGLALSSYNEQFF
DNA: TGTGCCAGCAGCCAAGTAAGGGGTCTAGCGTTGAGCTCCTACAATGAGCAGTTCTTC
V: TRBV14
size: NA
length: 19
D: NA
J: TRBJ2-1

CDR3: CASSLPLRDTQYF
DNA: TGTGCCAGCAGTTTGCCCCTACGTGATACGCAGTATTTT
V: TRBV12-3/TRBV12-4
size: NA
length: 13
D: NA
J: TRBJ2-3

CDR3: CSVELGRGEQYF
DNA: TGCAGCGTTGAGCTGGGACGAGGGGAGCAGTACTTC
V: TRBV29-1
size: NA
length: 12
D: NA
J: TRBJ2-7

CDR3: CASSYISSTDTQYF
DNA: TGTGCCAGCAGTTATATTTCTAGCACAGATACGCAGTATTTT
V: TRBV6-5
size: NA
length: 14
D: NA
J: TRBJ2-3

CDR3: CASSLLGQPGRREKLFF
DNA: TGTGCCAGCAGTTTATTGGGACAGCCGGGGCGACGGGAAAAACTGTTTTTT
V: TRBV27
size: NA
length: 17
D: TRBD1
J: TRBJ1-4

CDR3: CASSYVSVTGELFF
DNA: TGTGCCAGCAGCTACGTATCGGTCACCGGGGAGCTGTTTTTT
V: TRBV7-6
size: NA
length: 14
D: NA
J: TRBJ2-2

CDR3: CASSLARDYSTDTQYF
DNA: TGTGCCAGCAGCTTAGCTCGGGACTACAGCACAGATACGCAGTATTTT
V: TRBV7-9
size: NA
length: 16
D: TRBD2
J: TRBJ2-3

CDR3: CASSGAGGADTQYF
DNA: TGTGCCAGCAGCGGCGCAGGGGGCGCAGATACGCAGTATTTT
V: TRBV7-3
size: NA
length: 14
D: TRBD1
J: TRBJ2-3

CDR3: CASSSSPSSNEQYF
DNA: TGTGCCAGCAGCTCAAGTCCGTCTAGTAACGAGCAGTACTTC
V: TRBV7-9
size: NA
length: 14
D: NA
J: TRBJ2-7

CDR3: CASRGGSGELFF
DNA: TGTGCCAGCAGGGGAGGCAGCGGGGAGCTGTTTTTT
V: TRBV6-2/TRBV6-3
size: NA
length: 12
D: NA
J: TRBJ2-2

CDR3: CASSGGLGLAFGAKTQYF
DNA: TGCGCCAGCAGCGGAGGCCTGGGACTAGCGTTTGGAGCGAAGACCCAGTACTTC
V: TRBV5-1
size: NA
length: 18
D: TRBD2
J: TRBJ2-5

CDR3: CASSPRIGGDTEAFF
DNA: TGCGCCAGCAGCCCGCGAATCGGAGGGGACACTGAAGCTTTCTTT
V: TRBV5-1
size: NA
length: 15
D: NA
J: TRBJ1-1

CDR3: CASSNTRAEKPISSYEQYF
DNA: TGTGCCAGCAGCAACACCCGGGCCGAGAAGCCCATTAGCTCCTACGAGCAGTACTTC
V: TRBV7-9
size: once
length: 19
D: NA
J: TRBJ2-7

CDR3: CASSGESNQETQYF
DNA: TGTGCCAGCAGTGGAGAATCTAATCAAGAGACCCAGTACTTC
V: TRBV25-1
size: once
length: 14
D: NA
J: TRBJ2-5

CDR3: CASRGTWGGGADTQYF
DNA: TGTGCCAGCAGAGGGACATGGGGGGGAGGGGCAGATACGCAGTATTTT
V: TRBV27
size: NA
length: 16
D: NA
J: TRBJ2-3

CDR3: CASSPENNEQFF
DNA: TGTGCCAGCAGTCCAGAAAACAATGAGCAGTTCTTC
V: TRBV27
size: NA
length: 12
D: NA
J: TRBJ2-1

CDR3: CAWHTRRGKHEQFF
DNA: TGTGCCTGGCATACCAGAAGAGGGAAGCATGAGCAGTTCTTC
V: TRBV30
size: NA
length: 14
D: NA
J: TRBJ2-1

CDR3: CASSLAREQFF
DNA: TGTGCCAGTAGCCTAGCCAGGGAGCAGTTCTTC
V: TRBV19
size: NA
length: 11
D: NA
J: TRBJ2-1

CDR3: CASSSHRDSSYEQYF
DNA: TGTGCCAGCAGTTCTCACCGGGACAGTAGTTACGAGCAGTACTTC
V: TRBV12-3/TRBV12-4
size: NA
length: 15
D: TRBD1
J: TRBJ2-7

CDR3: CSARTGGGSYNEQFF
DNA: TGCAGTGCTAGAACTGGTGGCGGGAGCTACAATGAGCAGTTCTTC
V: TRBV20-1
size: NA
length: 15
D: TRBD2
J: TRBJ2-1

CDR3: CSARGEPYSNQPQHF
DNA: TGCAGTGCTAGAGGAGAGCCCTATAGCAATCAGCCCCAGCATTTT
V: TRBV20-1
size: NA
length: 15
D: NA
J: TRBJ1-5

CDR3: CAWNAGYIYGYTF
DNA: TGTGCCTGGAATGCAGGGTACATTTATGGCTACACCTTC
V: TRBV30
size: NA
length: 13
D: NA
J: TRBJ1-2

CDR3: CASSPPQGAVYNEQFF
DNA: TGTGCCAGCAGCCCTCCTCAGGGGGCTGTTTACAATGAGCAGTTCTTC
V: TRBV7-2
size: few
length: 16
D: TRBD1
J: TRBJ2-1

CDR3: CAWALSQETQYF
DNA: TGTGCCTGGGCTCTAAGCCAAGAGACCCAGTACTTC
V: TRBV30
size: NA
length: 12
D: NA
J: TRBJ2-5